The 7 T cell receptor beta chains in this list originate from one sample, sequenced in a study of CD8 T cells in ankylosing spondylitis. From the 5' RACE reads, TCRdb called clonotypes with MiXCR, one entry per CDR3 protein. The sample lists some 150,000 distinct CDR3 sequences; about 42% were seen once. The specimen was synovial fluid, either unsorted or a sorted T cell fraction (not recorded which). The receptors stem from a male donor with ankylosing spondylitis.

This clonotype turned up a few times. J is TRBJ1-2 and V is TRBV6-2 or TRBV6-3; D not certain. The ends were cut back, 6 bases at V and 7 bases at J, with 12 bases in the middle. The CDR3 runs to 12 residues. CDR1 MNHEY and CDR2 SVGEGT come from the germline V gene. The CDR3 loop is CASSAWTVGYTF. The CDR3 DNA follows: TGTGCCAGCAGCGCCTGGACCGTTGGCTACACCTTC.

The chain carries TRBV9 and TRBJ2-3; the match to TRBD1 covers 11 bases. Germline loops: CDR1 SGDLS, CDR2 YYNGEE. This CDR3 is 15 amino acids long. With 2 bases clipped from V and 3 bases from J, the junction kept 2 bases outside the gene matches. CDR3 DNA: TGTGCCAGCAGCGTGGGACAGGGGGTGACAGATACGCAGTATTTT. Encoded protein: CASSVGQGVTDTQYF.

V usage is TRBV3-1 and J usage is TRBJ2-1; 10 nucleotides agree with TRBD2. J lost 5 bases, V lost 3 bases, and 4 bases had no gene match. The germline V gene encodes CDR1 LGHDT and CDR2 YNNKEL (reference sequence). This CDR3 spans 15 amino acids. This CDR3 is CASSQPLAGNNEQFF. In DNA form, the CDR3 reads TGTGCCAGCAGCCAGCCACTAGCGGGGAACAATGAGCAGTTCTTC.

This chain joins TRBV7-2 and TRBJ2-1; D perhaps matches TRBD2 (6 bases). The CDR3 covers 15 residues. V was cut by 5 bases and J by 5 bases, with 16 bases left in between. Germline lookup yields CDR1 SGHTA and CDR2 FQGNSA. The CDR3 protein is CASSQLAFTDNEQFF. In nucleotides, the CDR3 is TGTGCCAGCAGCCAGCTAGCGTTTACGGACAATGAGCAGTTCTTC.

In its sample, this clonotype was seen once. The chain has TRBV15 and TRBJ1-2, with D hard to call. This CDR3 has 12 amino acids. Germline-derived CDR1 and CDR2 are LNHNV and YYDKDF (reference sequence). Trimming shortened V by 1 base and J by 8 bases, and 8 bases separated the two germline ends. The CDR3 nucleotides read TGTGCCACCAGCAGAGGGACCATCGGCTACACCTTC. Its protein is CATSRGTIGYTF.

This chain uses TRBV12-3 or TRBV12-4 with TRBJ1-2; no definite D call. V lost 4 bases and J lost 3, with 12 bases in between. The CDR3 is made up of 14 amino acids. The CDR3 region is CASSSGPIYYGYTF. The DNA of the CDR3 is TGTGCCAGCAGTTCCGGGCCCATCTACTATGGCTACACCTTC.

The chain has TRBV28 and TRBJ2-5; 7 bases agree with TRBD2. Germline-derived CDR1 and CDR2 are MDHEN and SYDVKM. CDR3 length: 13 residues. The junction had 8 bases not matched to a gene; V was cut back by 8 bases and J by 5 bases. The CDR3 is CASSVRGGETQYF. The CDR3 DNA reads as TGTGCCAGCTCCGTGAGGGGAGGGGAGACCCAGTACTTC.